This TCR beta chain emerged from a study of early T cells in non-severe SARS-CoV-2 infection (dated by TCRdb to 2020 to 2023). About the investigation overall: TCR sequencing used bulk RNA from unsorted whole blood, so alpha and beta chains could not be paired.

The paper's findings and limits, for the study overall: VDJdb matching was skewed toward anti-spike CD8 responses, so virus-specific expansions were likely underestimated and private and CD4 specificities were missed.

In the germline V gene, CDR1 corresponds to MNHEY and CDR2 to SVGAGI. Trimming at the junction amounts to 0 bases on V and 5 bases on J, and the germline ends lie 8 bases apart. The CDR3, from cysteine to phenylalanine, totals 13 residues. Of all the DNA, just the CDR3 is kept, 39 bases in frame from base 1. A case-control design nested within a healthcare worker cohort in London, UK, was used, with weekly nasopharyngeal swab PCR tests and blood sampling performed. Between 23 and 31 March 2020, the week of the UK lockdown, healthcare workers were enrolled and then followed up weekly for as long as 16 weeks. About this clonotype itself: The antigen it recognizes is unknown. Per-base quality was not reported, and no clone a single base away is much larger than it.

The protocol used for the library was 5' RACE. The sequencing machine was a NextSeq 500. In the TCR library protocol, unique molecular identifiers were attached to individual cDNA molecules to correct for PCR bias and sequencing error. Sequencing covered both TCR alpha and beta chains, and within each sample the abundances of alpha and beta sequences were tightly co-correlated. The original methods were these. Decombinator V4 was used to annotate TCR sequences for V gene, J gene and CDR3. Expanded TCRs were defined as changing significantly between any two time points under a Poisson model with p below 0.0001. TCR abundances were normalised to the total number of TCRs sequenced in each sample and reported as counts per million. TRAV1-2 paired with TRAJ12, TRAJ20 or TRAJ33 defined MAIT TCRs, while TRAV10 paired with TRAJ18 defined iNKT TCRs. VDJdb, accessed 1 November 2021, was searched for CMV, EBV and SARS-CoV-2 annotated TCRs, with TCRs annotated for multiple antigens excluded. Starting from the raw public reads, TCRdb applied fastp trimming at Q25, assembled clones with MiXCR and retained in-frame beta chains. Rows are unified per CDR3 protein, each entry keeping the most common DNA and genes. The V and J calls were not made by the authors but by TCRdb's processing. The sample contains around 94,000 distinct CDR3 sequences, about an eighth of them found a single time. The ten largest clones take up approximately 6% of the sample.

This sequence uses TRBV6-5 and TRBJ2-7; there is no confident call for the D gene. This TCR was recovered from an adult who was a healthcare worker with PCR-confirmed SARS-CoV-2 infection or an uninfected control (not recorded which). Sequencing was done on a sample of whole blood. This receptor carries the CDR3 CASSYSRRNEQYF. The sequence in DNA is TGTGCCAGCAGTTACTCGCGGAGAAACGAGCAGTACTTC.